This entry features one TCR beta chain sequence. Its antigen remains unidentified. TCRbeta library preparation incorporated unique molecular identifiers. TCRdb reanalysed the PCR reads using MiXCR and keeps one entry per CDR3 protein. The sample includes tens of thousands of distinct CDR3 sequences, 15% to 20% of them seen just once. The record originates from a study of T-cell reconstitution after alpha-beta-depleted transplantation in children. Study results and limitations: Reportedly, only several hundred clones from non-depleted graft cells drove alpha-beta T-cell counts at about two months.

The CDR3 spans 14 residues. CDR1 is SGHVS, CDR2 FNYEAQ, per germline. V gave up 2 bases and J gave up 2 bases, with 4 bases separating them. The TCR comes from a male patient under 10 years old who had a stem cell transplant for acute lymphoblastic leukemia, so the T cells may come from the graft donor. Sequenced material: PBMCs, mostly from graft donor cells, taken 360 days after TCRalphabeta/CD19-depleted stem cell transplant. This chain links TRBV7-6 with TRBJ2-6; D gene unclear. The CDR3 sequence: CASSLSPGANVLTF. The DNA of the CDR3 is TGTGCCAGCAGCTTATCTCCTGGGGCCAACGTCCTGACTTTC.